One T cell receptor beta chain is described in this entry. The data derive from a study of shared clonotypes between healthy human individuals. Some clones are missing from TCRdb's copy, which holds only in-frame ones; the method was immunoSEQ multiplex PCR. The sample contains about 600,000 clones, less than 98% of which appear only once. Trimming cost V 3 bases and J 5 bases, with 8 bases left between them. The CDR3 is 12 residues long. Germline V lookup: CDR1 MDHEN, CDR2 SYDVKM. This sequence was found in a woman aged 30 to 39 in good health. Sample: naive CD4+ T cells sorted from blood. The subset denotes: CD45RA+ positively selected. This chain joins TRBV28 and TRBJ2-7; the D is unclear. In nucleotides, the CDR3 is TGTGCCAGCAGTTTGGCAGAGGACGAGCAGTACTTC. It codes for CASSLAEDEQYF.